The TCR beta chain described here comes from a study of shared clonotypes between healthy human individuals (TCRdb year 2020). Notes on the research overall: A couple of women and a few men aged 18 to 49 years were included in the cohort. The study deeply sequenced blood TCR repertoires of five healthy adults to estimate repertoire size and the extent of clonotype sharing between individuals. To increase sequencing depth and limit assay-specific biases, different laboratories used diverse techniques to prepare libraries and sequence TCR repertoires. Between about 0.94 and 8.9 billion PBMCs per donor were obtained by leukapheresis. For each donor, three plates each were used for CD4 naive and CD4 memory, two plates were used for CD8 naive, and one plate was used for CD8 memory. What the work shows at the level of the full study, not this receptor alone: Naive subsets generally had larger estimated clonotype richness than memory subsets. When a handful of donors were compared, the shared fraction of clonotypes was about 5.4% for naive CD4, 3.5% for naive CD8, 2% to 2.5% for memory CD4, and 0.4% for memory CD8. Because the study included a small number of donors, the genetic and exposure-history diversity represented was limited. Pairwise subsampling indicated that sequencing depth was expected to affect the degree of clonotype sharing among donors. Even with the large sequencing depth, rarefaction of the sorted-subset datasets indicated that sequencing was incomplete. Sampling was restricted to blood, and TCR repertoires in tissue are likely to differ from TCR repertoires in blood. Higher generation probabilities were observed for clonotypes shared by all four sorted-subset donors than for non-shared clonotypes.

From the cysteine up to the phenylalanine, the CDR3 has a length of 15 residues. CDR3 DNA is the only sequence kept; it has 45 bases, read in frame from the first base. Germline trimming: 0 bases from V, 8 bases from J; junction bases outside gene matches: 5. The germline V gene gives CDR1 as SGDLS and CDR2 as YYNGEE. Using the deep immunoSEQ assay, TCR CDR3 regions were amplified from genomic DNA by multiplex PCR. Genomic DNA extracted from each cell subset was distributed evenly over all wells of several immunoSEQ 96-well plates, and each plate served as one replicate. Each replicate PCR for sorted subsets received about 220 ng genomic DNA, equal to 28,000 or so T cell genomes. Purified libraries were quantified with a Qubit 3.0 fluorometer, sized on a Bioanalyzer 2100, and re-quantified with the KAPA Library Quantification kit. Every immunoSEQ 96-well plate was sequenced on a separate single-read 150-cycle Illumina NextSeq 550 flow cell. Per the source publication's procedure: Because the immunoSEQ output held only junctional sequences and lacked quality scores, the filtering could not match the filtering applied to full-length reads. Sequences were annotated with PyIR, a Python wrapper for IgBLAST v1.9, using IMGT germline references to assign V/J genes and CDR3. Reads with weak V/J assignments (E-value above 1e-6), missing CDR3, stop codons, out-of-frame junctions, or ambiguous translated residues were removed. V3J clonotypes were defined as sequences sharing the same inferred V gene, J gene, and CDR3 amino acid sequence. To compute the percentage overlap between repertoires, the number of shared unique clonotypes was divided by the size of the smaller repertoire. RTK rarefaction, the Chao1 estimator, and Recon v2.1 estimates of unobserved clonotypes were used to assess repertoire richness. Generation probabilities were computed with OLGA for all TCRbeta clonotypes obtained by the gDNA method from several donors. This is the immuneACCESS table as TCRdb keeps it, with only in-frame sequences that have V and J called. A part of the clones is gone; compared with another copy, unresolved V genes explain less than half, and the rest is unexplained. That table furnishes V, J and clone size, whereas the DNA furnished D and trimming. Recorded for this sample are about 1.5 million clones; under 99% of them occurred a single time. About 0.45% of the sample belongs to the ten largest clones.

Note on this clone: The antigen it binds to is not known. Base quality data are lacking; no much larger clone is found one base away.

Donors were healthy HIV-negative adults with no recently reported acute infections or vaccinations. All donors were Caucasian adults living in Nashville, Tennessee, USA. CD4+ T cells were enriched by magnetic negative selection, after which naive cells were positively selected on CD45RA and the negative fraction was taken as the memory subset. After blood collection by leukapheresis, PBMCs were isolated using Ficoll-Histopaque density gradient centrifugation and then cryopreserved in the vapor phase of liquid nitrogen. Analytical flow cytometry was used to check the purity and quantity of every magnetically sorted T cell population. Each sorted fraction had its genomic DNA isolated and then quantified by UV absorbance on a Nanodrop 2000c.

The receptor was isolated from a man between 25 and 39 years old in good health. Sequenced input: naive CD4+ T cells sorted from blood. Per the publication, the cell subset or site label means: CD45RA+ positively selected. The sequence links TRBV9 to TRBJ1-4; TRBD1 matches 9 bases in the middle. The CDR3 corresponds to CASSVDRGPDEKLFF. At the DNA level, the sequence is TGTGCCAGCAGCGTAGACAGGGGGCCCGACGAAAAACTGTTTTTT.